The sequence of this T cell receptor (beta chain) was determined in a study of cytomegalovirus exposure and HLA in healthy donors. V dropped 6 bases and J dropped 5 bases, with 10 bases sitting between them. The CDR3 is 12 amino acids. Germline CDR1 is MDHEN and CDR2 is SYDVKM. For this clone: Its antigen is still unknown.

Findings of the study overall: Most TCR sequences proved rare, with some public TCRs found in many donors. In vitro confirmation showed three CMV-associated chains to be CMV antigen specific. The study designated 164 TCR beta chains cytomegalovirus-associated.

Assay: immunoSEQ multiplex PCR; the TCRdb copy retains only in-frame clones and omits some. The top ten clones hold approximately 2.5% of a sample with about 250,000 clones, more than 75% of them seen once. The receptor comes from a man between 18 and 29 years old in good health and CMV-seronegative. Sequencing was carried out using PBMCs. V is TRBV28 and J is TRBJ1-1; D unresolved. The CDR3 reads CASRLHSTEAFF. CDR3 nucleotides: TGTGCCAGCAGACTTCATAGTACTGAAGCTTTCTTT.